This T cell receptor beta chain was captured by sequencing in a study of T cells after yellow fever vaccination. Turning to the study itself: SMART-Seq v4 Ultra Low Input prepared the low-cell-number fractions. General study findings and limits: Repertoires obtained by FACS sorting could include abundant clonotypes that entered as contaminants from the bulk population. A large majority of primary-vaccination clones showed up again after the booster (about 97% CD4, 75% to 90% CD8).

TCRdb re-called the 5' RACE reads with MiXCR, one entry per CDR3 protein. The table lists some 390,000 distinct CDR3 sequences, roughly 6.1% of them singletons, with about 15% in the top ten. With 4 bases clipped from V and 5 bases from J, the junction kept 11 bases outside the gene matches. Germline assignment: CDR1 LGHDT and CDR2 YNNKEL (reference sequence). The CDR3 loop spans 17 amino acids. This clonotype was counted a few times. Its antigen is not identified. The sample was PBMCs, taken 5 days after the yellow fever booster vaccination. The rearrangement links TRBV3-1 to TRBJ2-5; TRBD1 agrees at 12 bases. The TCR comes from a man aged 30 to 45 who received the YFV17D yellow fever vaccine. The DNA of the CDR3 is TGTGCCAGCAGCCCCATGATGGGGGACAGGGGGCAGGAGACCCAGTACTTC. This encodes CASSPMMGDRGQETQYF.